Each of the 6 T cell receptor beta chains below was sequenced from the same sample in a study of vaccination and CD4 T cells after COVID-19. The antigens for these receptors are not known. Scientists ran DNA taken from cultured CD4+ T cells through the Oncomine TCR Beta short-read assay for sequencing. TCRdb analysed the PCR reads with MiXCR anew, one entry per CDR3 protein. In the table there are approximately 11,000 distinct CDR3 sequences, around 58% of which are singletons. The treatment: roughly 11-day PBMC culture with coronavirus spike peptide pools or control peptides (ViraFEST assay). The specimen sequenced was CD4+ T cells from blood, cultured in vitro. The receptors here all came from a human donor who had recovered from COVID-19.

V gene TRBV20-1 combines with J gene TRBJ2-1, with 8 bases matching TRBD2. The CDR3 extends over 15 amino acids. V was pared by 0 bases and J by 9 bases, with 10 bases of the junction left unmatched. From germline, CDR1 is DFQATT and CDR2 SNEGSKA (reference sequence). CDR3 amino acids: CSARDFGRAGIEQFF. CDR3 sequence (DNA): TGCAGTGCTAGAGATTTCGGGAGGGCCGGGATTGAGCAGTTCTTC.

This clonotype occurred a few times. V and J are TRBV6-5 and TRBJ1-1, with 7 bases aligning to TRBD1. V was pared by 2 bases and J by 6 bases, with 9 bases of the junction left unmatched. The CDR3 sequence is 15 residues long. CDR1 MNHEY and CDR2 SVGAGI come from the germline V gene. The CDR3, as DNA: TGTGCCAGCAGTTACCGACAGGGACGGGTCGCTGAAGCTTTCTTT. Its translation: CASSYRQGRVAEAFF.

This chain connects TRBV7-8 to TRBJ1-5; D unresolved. CDR1 is SGHVS, CDR2 FQNEAQ, per germline. CDR3 length equals 16 residues. V shed 2 bases and J shed 4 bases, with 15 bases lying between them. CDR3 bases: TGTGCCAGCAGCTTACCCGCCGGTTCAAGGAATCAGCCCCAGCATTTT. This gives the protein CASSLPAGSRNQPQHF.

The V gene is TRBV20-1, the J gene TRBJ2-2; 8 nucleotides line up with TRBD2. The germline CDR1 and CDR2 sequences are DFQATT and SNEGSKA (reference sequence). The CDR3 has 12 residues. The V gene end was trimmed by 5 bases and the J gene end by 6 bases; junction bases not matched to a gene: 2. The CDR3 nucleotides are TGCAGTGCTTCGGGGGGGGCCGGGGAGCTGTTTTTT. Translated, it gives CSASGGAGELFF.

The V call is TRBV20-1, the J call TRBJ2-5; 9 bases fit TRBD1. The V segment lost 4 bases and the J segment 2 bases; nucleotides outside the gene matches: 11. The CDR3 runs to 16 residues. Germline V lookup: CDR1 DFQATT, CDR2 SNEGSKA (reference sequence). CDR3 nucleotide sequence: TGCAGTGCTATTCGTAACAGGGGGCGGCGGCAAGAGACCCAGTACTTC. Its protein product is CSAIRNRGRRQETQYF.

The J gene is TRBJ2-7, the V gene TRBV5-1, with D perhaps matching TRBD1 (5 bases). This CDR3 contains 14 residues. Germline V CDR1 and CDR2: SGHRS, YFSETQ. Trimming shortened V by 3 bases and J by 2 bases, and 12 bases separated the two germline ends. CDR3 nucleotides: TGCGCCAGCAGCTATACGGACATAACCTACGAGCAGTACTTC. Its protein is CASSYTDITYEQYF.